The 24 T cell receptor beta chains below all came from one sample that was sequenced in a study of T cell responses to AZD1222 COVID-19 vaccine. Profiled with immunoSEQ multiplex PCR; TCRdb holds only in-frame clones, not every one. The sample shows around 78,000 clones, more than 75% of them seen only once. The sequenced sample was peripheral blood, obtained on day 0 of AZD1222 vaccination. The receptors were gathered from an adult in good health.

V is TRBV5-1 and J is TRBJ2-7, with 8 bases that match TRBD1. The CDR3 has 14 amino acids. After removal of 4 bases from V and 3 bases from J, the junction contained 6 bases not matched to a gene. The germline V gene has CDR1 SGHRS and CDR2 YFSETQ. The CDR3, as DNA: TGCGCCAGCAGCCCCGGGACAGGAGACTACGAGCAGTACTTC. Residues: CASSPGTGDYEQYF.

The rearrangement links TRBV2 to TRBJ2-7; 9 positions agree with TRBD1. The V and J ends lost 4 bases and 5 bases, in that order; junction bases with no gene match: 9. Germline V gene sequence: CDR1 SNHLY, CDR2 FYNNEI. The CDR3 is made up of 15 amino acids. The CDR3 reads CASSGKTGGLNEQYF. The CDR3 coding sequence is TGTGCCAGCAGTGGCAAGACAGGGGGTTTAAACGAGCAGTACTTC.

The CDR3 sequence: CSVRGTGGAGYTF. The CDR3 DNA reads as TGCAGCGTGAGGGGGACGGGTGGCGCTGGCTACACCTTC. The chain is built from TRBV29-1 and TRBJ1-2; D is perhaps TRBD1 (6 bases). The CDR3 runs 13 residues. The germline gives CDR1 SQVTM, CDR2 ANQGSEA. The ends were cut back, 6 bases at V and 7 bases at J, with 18 bases in the middle.

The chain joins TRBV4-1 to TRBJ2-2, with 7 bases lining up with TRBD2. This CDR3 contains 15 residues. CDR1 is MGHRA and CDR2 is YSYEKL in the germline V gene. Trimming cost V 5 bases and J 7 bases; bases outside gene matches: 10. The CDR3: CASSIGLVGGGELFF. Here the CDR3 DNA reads TGCGCCAGCAGCATAGGACTAGTCGGTGGCGGGGAGCTGTTTTTT.

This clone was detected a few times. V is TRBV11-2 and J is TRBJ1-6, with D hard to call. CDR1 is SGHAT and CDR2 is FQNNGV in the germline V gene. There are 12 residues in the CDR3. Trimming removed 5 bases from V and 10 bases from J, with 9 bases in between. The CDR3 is CASSLGRSPLHF. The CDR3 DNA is TGTGCCAGCAGCCTAGGAAGGTCACCCCTCCACTTT.

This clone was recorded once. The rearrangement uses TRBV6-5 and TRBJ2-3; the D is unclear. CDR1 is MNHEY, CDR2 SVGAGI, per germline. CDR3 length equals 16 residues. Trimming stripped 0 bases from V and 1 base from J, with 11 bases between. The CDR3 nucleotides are TGTGCCAGCAGTTACTCCCAGTCCCCCGGCACAGATACGCAGTATTTT. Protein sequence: CASSYSQSPGTDTQYF.

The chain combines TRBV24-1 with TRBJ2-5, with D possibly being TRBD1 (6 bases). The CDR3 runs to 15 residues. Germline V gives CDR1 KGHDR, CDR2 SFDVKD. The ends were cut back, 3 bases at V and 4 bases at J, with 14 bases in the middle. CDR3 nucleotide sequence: TGTGCCACCAGTGATGACAGGCCAAGAGGAGAGACCCAGTACTTC. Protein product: CATSDDRPRGETQYF.

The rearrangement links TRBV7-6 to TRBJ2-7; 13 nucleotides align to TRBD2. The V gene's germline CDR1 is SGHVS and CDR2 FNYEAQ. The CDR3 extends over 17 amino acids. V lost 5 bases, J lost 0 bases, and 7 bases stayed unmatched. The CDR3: CASSRGLAGTSSYEQYF. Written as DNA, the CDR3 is TGTGCCAGCAGCCGGGGACTAGCGGGGACAAGCTCCTACGAGCAGTACTTC.

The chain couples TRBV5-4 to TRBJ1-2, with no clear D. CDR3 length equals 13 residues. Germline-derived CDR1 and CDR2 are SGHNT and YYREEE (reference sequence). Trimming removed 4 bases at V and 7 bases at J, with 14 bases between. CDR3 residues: CASSPGMRVGYTF. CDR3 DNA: TGTGCCAGCAGCCCCGGGATGAGGGTTGGCTACACCTTC.

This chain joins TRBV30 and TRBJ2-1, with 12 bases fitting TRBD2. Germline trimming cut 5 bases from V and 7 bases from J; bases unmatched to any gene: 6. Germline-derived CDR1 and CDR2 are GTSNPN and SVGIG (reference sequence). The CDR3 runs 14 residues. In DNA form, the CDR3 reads TGTGCCTGGCAGACCGGGACTAGCGGGAATGAGCAGTTCTTC. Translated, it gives CAWQTGTSGNEQFF.

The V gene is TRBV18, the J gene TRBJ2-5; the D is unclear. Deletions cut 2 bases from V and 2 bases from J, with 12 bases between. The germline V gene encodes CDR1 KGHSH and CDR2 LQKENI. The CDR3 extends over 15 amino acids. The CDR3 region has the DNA TGTGCCAGCTCACCAAAGGGCAGTGGACAAGAGACCCAGTACTTC. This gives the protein CASSPKGSGQETQYF.

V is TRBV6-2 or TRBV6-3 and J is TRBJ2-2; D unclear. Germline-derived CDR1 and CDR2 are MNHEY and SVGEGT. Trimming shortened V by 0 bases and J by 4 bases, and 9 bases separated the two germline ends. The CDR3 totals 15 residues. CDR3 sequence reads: CASSYSGQSTGELFF. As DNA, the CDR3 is TGTGCCAGCAGTTACTCGGGCCAGAGCACCGGGGAGCTGTTTTTT.

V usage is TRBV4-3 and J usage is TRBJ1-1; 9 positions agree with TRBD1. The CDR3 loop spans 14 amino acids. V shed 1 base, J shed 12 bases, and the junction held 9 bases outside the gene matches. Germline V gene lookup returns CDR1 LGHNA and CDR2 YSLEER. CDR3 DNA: TGCGCCAGCAGCCAAGGGCTCGGGACAGGGCGAACTTTCTTT. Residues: CASSQGLGTGRTFF.

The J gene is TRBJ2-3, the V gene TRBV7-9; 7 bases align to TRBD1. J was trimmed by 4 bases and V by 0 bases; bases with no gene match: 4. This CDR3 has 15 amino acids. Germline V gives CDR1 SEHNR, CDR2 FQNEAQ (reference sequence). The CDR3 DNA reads TGTGCCAGCAGCTTAGCACAGGGGAGCGCAGATACGCAGTATTTT. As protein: CASSLAQGSADTQYF.

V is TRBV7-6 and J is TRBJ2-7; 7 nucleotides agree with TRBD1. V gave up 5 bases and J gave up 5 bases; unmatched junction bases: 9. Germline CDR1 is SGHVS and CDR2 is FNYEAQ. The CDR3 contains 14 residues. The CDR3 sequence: CASSIYRGRDEQYF. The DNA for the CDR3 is TGTGCCAGCAGCATATACAGGGGCCGCGACGAGCAGTACTTC.

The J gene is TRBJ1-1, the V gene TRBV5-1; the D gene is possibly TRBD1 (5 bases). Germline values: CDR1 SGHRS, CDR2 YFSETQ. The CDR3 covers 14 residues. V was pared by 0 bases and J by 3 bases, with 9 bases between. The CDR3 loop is CASSLEGTDTEAFF. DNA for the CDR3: TGCGCCAGCAGCTTGGAGGGGACTGACACTGAAGCTTTCTTT.

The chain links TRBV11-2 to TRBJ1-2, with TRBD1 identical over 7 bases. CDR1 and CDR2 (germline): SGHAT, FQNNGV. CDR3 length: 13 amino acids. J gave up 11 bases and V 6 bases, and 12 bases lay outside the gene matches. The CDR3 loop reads CASRLQGVGSYTF. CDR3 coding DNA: TGTGCCAGCAGACTCCAGGGGGTGGGTTCTTACACCTTC.

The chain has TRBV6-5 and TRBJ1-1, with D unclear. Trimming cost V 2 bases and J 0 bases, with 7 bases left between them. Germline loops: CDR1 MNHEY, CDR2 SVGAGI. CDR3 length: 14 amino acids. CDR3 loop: CASSYRGMNTEAFF. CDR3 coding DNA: TGTGCCAGCAGTTACCGCGGGATGAACACTGAAGCTTTCTTT.

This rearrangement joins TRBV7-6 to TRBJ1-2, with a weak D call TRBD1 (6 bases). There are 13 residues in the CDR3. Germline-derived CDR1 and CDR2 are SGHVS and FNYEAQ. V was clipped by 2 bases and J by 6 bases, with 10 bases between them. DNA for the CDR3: TGTGCCAGCAGCTTAACCCGGACAGATGGCTACACCTTC. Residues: CASSLTRTDGYTF.

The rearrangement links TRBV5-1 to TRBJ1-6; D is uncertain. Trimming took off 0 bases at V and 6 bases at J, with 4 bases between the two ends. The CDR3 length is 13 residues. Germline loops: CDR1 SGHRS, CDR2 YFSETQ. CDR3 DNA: TGCGCCAGCAGCTTGGAGCCTAATTCACCCCTCCACTTT. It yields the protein CASSLEPNSPLHF.

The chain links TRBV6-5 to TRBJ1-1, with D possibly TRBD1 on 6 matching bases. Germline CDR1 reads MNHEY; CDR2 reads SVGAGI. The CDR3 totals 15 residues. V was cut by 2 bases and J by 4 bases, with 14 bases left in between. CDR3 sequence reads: CASSYTPRGGTEAFF. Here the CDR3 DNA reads TGTGCCAGCAGTTACACGCCCAGAGGGGGCACTGAAGCTTTCTTT.

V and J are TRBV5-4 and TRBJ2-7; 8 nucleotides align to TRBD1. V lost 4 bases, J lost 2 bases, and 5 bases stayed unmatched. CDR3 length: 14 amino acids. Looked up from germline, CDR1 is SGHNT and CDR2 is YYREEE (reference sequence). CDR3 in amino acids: CASSAGGATYEQYF. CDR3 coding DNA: TGTGCCAGCAGCGCAGGGGGCGCGACCTACGAGCAGTACTTC.

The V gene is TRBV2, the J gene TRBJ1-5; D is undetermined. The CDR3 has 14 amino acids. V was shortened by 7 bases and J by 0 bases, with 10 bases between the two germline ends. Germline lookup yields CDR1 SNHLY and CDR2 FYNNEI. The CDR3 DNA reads TGTGCCAGCAAAGCAATCTATAGCAATCAGCCCCAGCATTTT. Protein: CASKAIYSNQPQHF.

The CDR3 is CASSFHSPIRVGYTF. The CDR3 DNA reads TGTGCCAGCAGCTTCCATTCCCCAATCAGGGTCGGCTACACCTTC. This chain uses TRBV7-2 with TRBJ1-2; TRBD1 is a possible D gene (5 bases). This CDR3 region has 15 residues. Between the trimmed V and J ends, which lost 3 bases and 8 bases, there was a span of 19 bases. Germline-derived CDR1 and CDR2 are SGHTA and FQGNSA.